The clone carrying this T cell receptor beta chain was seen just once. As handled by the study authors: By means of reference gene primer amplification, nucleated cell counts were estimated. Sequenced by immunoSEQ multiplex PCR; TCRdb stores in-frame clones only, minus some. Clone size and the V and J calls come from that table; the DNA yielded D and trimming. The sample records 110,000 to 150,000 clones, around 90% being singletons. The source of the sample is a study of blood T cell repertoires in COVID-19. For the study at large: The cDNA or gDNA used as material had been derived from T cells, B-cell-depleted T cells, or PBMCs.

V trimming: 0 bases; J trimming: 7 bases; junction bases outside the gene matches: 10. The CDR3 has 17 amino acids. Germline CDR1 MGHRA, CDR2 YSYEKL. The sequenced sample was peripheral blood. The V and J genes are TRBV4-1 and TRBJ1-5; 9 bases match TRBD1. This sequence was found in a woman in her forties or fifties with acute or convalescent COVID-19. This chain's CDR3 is CASSQDMGQGGKQPQHF. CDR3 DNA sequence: TGCGCCAGCAGCCAAGATATGGGACAGGGCGGAAAACAGCCCCAGCATTTT.